The T cell receptor (beta chain) under discussion was sequenced for a study of T-cell reconstitution after alpha-beta-depleted transplantation in children. The TCRbeta library was prepared with unique molecular identifiers. TCRdb analysed the PCR reads with MiXCR anew, one entry per CDR3 protein. This repertoire shows some 350,000 distinct CDR3 sequences, about 9.4% found once; its top ten account for 2% to 3%. Germline lookup yields CDR1 LNHNV and CDR2 YYDKDF (reference sequence). Deletions cut 6 bases from V and 7 bases from J, with 18 bases between. CDR3 length: 14 residues. This sequence originates from a human donor who donated a stem cell graft to a child with acute lymphoblastic leukemia. The starting material was PBMCs from the stem cell graft donor, obtained from the stem cell graft. The chain is built from TRBV15 and TRBJ2-5; D may be TRBD1 (5 bases). The CDR3 coding sequence is TGTGCCACCAGACTGCCGGCAGGGTCGAGGACCCAGTACTTC. Protein product: CATRLPAGSRTQYF.